This T cell receptor (beta chain) was sequenced during a study of cytomegalovirus exposure and HLA in healthy donors. Whole-study results and caveats: It was reported that the classifier diagnosed cytomegalovirus status with high specificity and sensitivity in both the original and validation cohorts. A reported reduction in N-insertions relative to the approximately 670-donor mean was seen in an Asian-associated ancestry cluster in a later analysis. Upon later analysis, TCR association rates were observed to vary by HLA locus, being highest for DRB1 and lowest for HLA-C. The study put 150 or so TCR beta chains on its list as cytomegalovirus-associated.

The CDR3 consists of 14 residues. The germline V and J ends were trimmed by 0 bases and 8 bases, with 11 bases remaining between them. Germline V gives CDR1 LNHNV, CDR2 YYDKDF (reference sequence). 60 Vbeta and 13 Jbeta primers were used in PCR. Some clones are missing from TCRdb's copy, which holds only in-frame ones; the method was immunoSEQ multiplex PCR. Of some 180,000 clones in the sample, 70% to 75% are singletons; the top ten hold roughly 2.8%. This clone was detected only once. As yet, its antigen is unknown. The TCR sequence derives from a male donor in good health and CMV-seronegative. The sequencing input was PBMCs. The V gene is TRBV15, the J gene TRBJ2-1, with D possibly being TRBD1 (5 bases). This chain's CDR3 is CATSRDRGRYEQFF. In nucleotides, the CDR3 is TGTGCCACCAGCAGAGATAGGGGCCGATATGAGCAGTTCTTC. The full variable domain, its missing parts supplied by reference TRBV15 and TRBJ2-1, is DAMVIQNPRYQVTQFGKPVTLSCSQTLNHNVMYWYQQKSSQAPKLLFHYYDKDFNNEADTPDNFQSRRPNTSFCFLDIRSPGLGDTAMYLCATSRDRGRYEQFFGPGTRLTVL.